This passage covers 20 T cell receptor beta chains from one sample sequenced in a study of patients and donors after allogeneic stem cell transplantation. Using its own MiXCR run on the RT-PCR reads, TCRdb lists one record per CDR3 protein. The top ten hold approximately 10% of the sample, which has some 230,000 distinct CDR3 sequences, over 12% seen once. Specimen: blood, either unsorted or a sorted T cell fraction (not recorded which). All receptors derive from a human donor who was either an allogeneic HSCT recipient or a stem cell or donor lymphocyte infusion donor (not recorded which). It is not recorded whose cells these are; they may come from a transplant donor.

This clonotype appeared a few times. In DNA form, the CDR3 reads TGCGCCAGCAGCCAAGATTCGGCTAGCGGGGGGCAAGAGACCCAGTACTTC. Translated: CASSQDSASGGQETQYF. V and J are TRBV4-1 and TRBJ2-5, with 11 nucleotides matching TRBD2. The length of the CDR3 is 17 residues. Germline V lookup: CDR1 MGHRA, CDR2 YSYEKL. Trimming at V came to 0 bases and at J to 2 bases, leaving 5 bases not matched to a gene.

This clonotype was detected only a few times. This chain uses TRBV7-9 with TRBJ1-5; TRBD1 agrees at 7 bases. The CDR3 runs 16 residues. The V gene's germline CDR1 is SEHNR and CDR2 FQNEAQ (reference sequence). V shed 1 base and J 3 bases; nucleotides not matched to a gene: 6. Here the CDR3 reads CASSLVRDSPNQPQHF. In nucleotides, the CDR3 is TGTGCCAGCAGCTTAGTAAGGGACAGTCCCAATCAGCCCCAGCATTTT.

This clonotype was observed a handful of times. V usage is TRBV11-3 and J usage is TRBJ2-1; 11 bases align to TRBD2. After removal of 4 bases from V and 7 bases from J, the junction contained 6 bases not matched to a gene. Germline V lookup: CDR1 SGHNT, CDR2 YENEEA. The CDR3 runs to 15 residues. This chain's CDR3 is CASSSIAGGTNEQFF. In DNA form, the CDR3 reads TGTGCCAGCAGCTCTATAGCGGGAGGGACTAATGAGCAGTTCTTC.

This clonotype appeared a few times. The chain combines TRBV30 with TRBJ2-1; D remains ambiguous. Trimming shortened V by 3 bases and J by 8 bases, and 11 bases separated the two germline ends. The germline gives CDR1 GTSNPN, CDR2 SVGIG (reference sequence). This CDR3 comprises 12 residues. The CDR3 DNA reads as TGTGCCTGGAGGGAAGCCCAGCATGAGCAGTTCTTC. It yields the protein CAWREAQHEQFF.

This clonotype was detected ten times or more. The chain links TRBV6-2 or TRBV6-3 to TRBJ2-2, with D perhaps given as TRBD1 or TRBD2 (7 bases each). Trimming removed 7 bases from V and 7 bases from J, with 16 bases in between. The CDR3 is made up of 14 amino acids. CDR1 MNHEY and CDR2 SVGEGT come from the germline V gene. CDR3 DNA sequence: TGTGCCAGCAATTGGGGAGGGGGCATCGGGGAGCTGTTTTTT. It specifies CASNWGGGIGELFF.

This clonotype has more than one count but fewer than ten. J is TRBJ2-3 and V is TRBV7-2; D remains unclear. CDR1 and CDR2 from the germline V gene are SGHTA and FQGNSA. The CDR3 contains 15 residues. Deletions cut 6 bases from V and 1 base from J, with 14 bases between. The CDR3 is CASRLSPAGTDTQYF. In DNA form, the CDR3 reads TGTGCCAGCAGGCTCTCTCCGGCGGGCACAGATACGCAGTATTTT. The entire variable domain, with the rest obtained from reference TRBV7-2 and TRBJ2-3, is as follows: GAGVSQSPSNKVTEKGKDVELRCDPISGHTALYWYRQSLGQGLEFLIYFQGNSAPDKSGLPSDRFSAERTGGSVSTLTIQRTQQEDSAVYLCASRLSPAGTDTQYFGPGTRLTVL.

Turning to this clonotype: A much larger clone lies a single base off, so this may be a read error. The chain has TRBV7-2 and TRBJ2-1, with 11 bases lining up with TRBD2. Per the germline V gene, CDR1 is SGHTA and CDR2 is FQGNSA. The CDR3 sequence is 16 residues long. The V gene end was trimmed by 5 bases and the J gene end by 6 bases; junction bases not matched to a gene: 9. The CDR3 DNA follows: TGTGCCAGCAGCGCCACAACTAGCGGGGGAAGCAATGAGCAGTTCTTC. Protein product: CASSATTSGGSNEQFF.

Only a few counts were recorded for this clonotype. V is TRBV6-5 and J is TRBJ1-6; no clear D gene. Looked up from germline, CDR1 is MNHEY and CDR2 is SVGAGI. The germline V and J ends were trimmed by 0 bases and 7 bases, with 10 bases remaining between them. The CDR3 extends over 15 amino acids. As DNA, the CDR3 is TGTGCCAGCAGTTACTCTTTACTCTCAAATTCACCCCTCCACTTT. This translates into CASSYSLLSNSPLHF.

This clonotype was observed many times. This chain joins TRBV12-3 or TRBV12-4 and TRBJ2-3; TRBD2 agrees at 10 bases. V shed 5 bases, J shed 7 bases, and the junction held 9 bases outside the gene matches. CDR3 length equals 15 residues. The CDR3 loop reads CASSQTSGPTYTQYF. The CDR3, as DNA: TGTGCCAGCAGTCAGACTAGCGGGCCAACTTATACGCAGTATTTT.

A few counts support this clonotype. The chain recombines TRBV4-2 with TRBJ2-7; TRBD2 is a possible D gene (6 bases). The CDR3 totals 16 residues. Trimming removed 4 bases from V and 3 bases from J, with 19 bases in between. Per the germline V gene, CDR1 is LGHNA and CDR2 is YNFKEQ. This CDR3 reads CASSPGGVMRGYEQYF. As DNA, the CDR3 is TGTGCCAGCAGCCCCGGCGGGGTCATGCGGGGCTACGAGCAGTACTTC.

This clonotype was picked up many times. The rearrangement uses TRBV20-1 and TRBJ2-1, with 8 positions matching TRBD1. The V gene end was trimmed by 6 bases and the J gene end by 7 bases; junction bases not matched to a gene: 11. Germline lookup yields CDR1 DFQATT and CDR2 SNEGSKA (reference sequence). This CDR3 comprises 14 residues. The chain's CDR3 is CSAPDRGEGNEQFF. CDR3 bases: TGCAGTGCCCCCGACAGGGGCGAAGGGAATGAGCAGTTCTTC.

The chain couples TRBV7-2 to TRBJ1-1; no firm D call. With 1 base removed from V and 11 bases from J, the gap between germline ends came to 17 bases. The CDR3 spans 14 residues. Germline assignment: CDR1 SGHTA and CDR2 FQGNSA. This CDR3 reads CASSLGSGIAGAFF. CDR3 in DNA: TGTGCCAGCAGCTTAGGTAGCGGGATTGCTGGGGCTTTCTTT.

The chain recombines TRBV9 with TRBJ1-6; D is possibly TRBD1 (5 bases). CDR1 SGDLS and CDR2 YYNGEE come from the germline V gene. Trimming stripped 0 bases from V and 10 bases from J, with 14 bases between. CDR3 length: 15 residues. CDR3 loop: CASSVDGGKNSPLHF. In nucleotides, the CDR3 is TGTGCCAGCAGCGTAGATGGGGGAAAGAACTCACCCCTCCACTTT.

The chain carries TRBV5-6 and TRBJ2-5; 8 nucleotides align to TRBD1. Germline CDR1 and CDR2: SGHDT and YYEEEE. J gave up 7 bases and V 4 bases, and 12 bases lay outside the gene matches. CDR3 size: 15 residues. The chain's CDR3 is CASSIYGQGYTTQYF. The DNA of the CDR3 is TGTGCCAGCAGCATTTACGGACAGGGTTATACGACCCAGTACTTC.

This clonotype was counted only a few times. The chain employs TRBV19 and TRBJ1-6; 8 bases are a match to TRBD1. Germline V gives CDR1 LNHDA, CDR2 SQIVND (reference sequence). V trimming: 8 bases; J trimming: 0 bases; junction bases outside the gene matches: 9. The CDR3 runs to 17 residues. The CDR3 protein is CASGTGRVSSYNSPLHF. The CDR3 DNA reads as TGTGCCAGTGGGACAGGAAGAGTCAGCTCCTATAATTCACCCCTCCACTTT.

This clonotype was detected many times. The chain employs TRBV5-1 and TRBJ2-5; D remains ambiguous. The CDR3 extends over 15 amino acids. Germline V lookup: CDR1 SGHRS, CDR2 YFSETQ. The V end lost 0 bases, the J end lost 5 bases, and 14 bases lay between the germline ends. The CDR3 spells CASSLAARTQETQYF. The CDR3 nucleotides are TGCGCCAGCAGCTTGGCCGCCCGAACCCAGGAGACCCAGTACTTC.

This clonotype was counted many times. DNA of the CDR3: TGTGCCAGCAGCCTCACCGGGACAGGCCTGGGAGCTTTCTTT. This sequence encodes CASSLTGTGLGAFF. The chain is built from TRBV7-2 and TRBJ1-1, with 8 positions matching TRBD1. The germline gives CDR1 SGHTA, CDR2 FQGNSA. The CDR3 spans 14 residues. Germline trimming cut 5 bases from V and 10 bases from J; bases unmatched to any gene: 12.

The rearrangement links TRBV5-1 to TRBJ2-5; 7 bases are a match to TRBD2. Germline lookup yields CDR1 SGHRS and CDR2 YFSETQ. Losses at the gene ends were 4 bases for V and 2 bases for J; bases not matched to a gene: 5. The CDR3 covers 14 residues. The CDR3 nucleotides are TGCGCCAGCAGCAATGGACTAGAACAAGAGACCCAGTACTTC. Translated: CASSNGLEQETQYF.

This chain links TRBV7-3 with TRBJ1-2; D gene ambiguous. CDR1 SGHTA and CDR2 FQGTGA come from the germline V gene. The CDR3 has 12 residues. Trimming cost V 5 bases and J 4 bases, with 8 bases left between them. The CDR3 reads CASSRDGYGYTF. CDR3 in DNA: TGTGCCAGCAGCCGCGACGGCTATGGCTACACCTTC. The full variable domain, its missing parts supplied by reference TRBV7-3 and TRBJ1-2, is GAGVSQTPSNKVTEKGKYVELRCDPISGHTALYWYRQSLGQGPEFLIYFQGTGAADDSGLPNDRFFAVRPEGSVSTLKIQRTERGDSAVYLCASSRDGYGYTFGSGTRLTVV.

The CDR3 sequence: CASSYDGRANYEQYF. The CDR3 DNA is TGTGCCAGCAGTTACGACGGACGAGCGAACTACGAGCAGTACTTC. The gene calls are TRBV6-5 and TRBJ2-7; D is ambiguous. V lost 2 bases and J 3 bases, leaving 14 bases between the germline ends. Germline V gene lookup returns CDR1 MNHEY and CDR2 SVGAGI. The CDR3 length is 15 residues.